The rows below give T cell receptor beta chains drawn from one sample of a study of cytomegalovirus exposure and HLA in healthy donors. The repertoire was sequenced with immunoSEQ multiplex PCR; TCRdb's copy has only in-frame clones and lacks some. The profile shows about 200,000 clones, roughly 80% of them singletons. Sequencing was carried out using PBMCs. All receptors derive from a woman aged 18-35 years in good health and CMV-seronegative. The CDR3 runs from the conserved cysteine through the conserved F or W. D genes are given only for firm matches. Part of the rows lack a size; the others show once, few, many or a class for expanded clones.

len: 13; j_gene: TRBJ1-1; abundance: NA; v_gene: TRBV7-9; d_gene: NA; CDR3aa: CATAGSLNTEAFF; CDR3nt: TGTGCCACCGCGGGGAGCCTGAACACTGAAGCTTTCTTT
len: 16; j_gene: TRBJ1-2; abundance: NA; v_gene: TRBV30; d_gene: NA; CDR3aa: CAWSLIGDYRNYGYTF; CDR3nt: TGTGCCTGGAGTTTGATAGGGGACTATCGGAACTATGGCTACACCTTC
len: 18; j_gene: TRBJ1-1; abundance: NA; v_gene: TRBV15; d_gene: NA; CDR3aa: CATSRDRRTPRGKSEAFF; CDR3nt: TGTGCCACCAGCAGAGATCGACGTACTCCCCGAGGGAAATCTGAAGCTTTCTTT
len: 14; j_gene: TRBJ2-1; abundance: NA; v_gene: TRBV7-9; d_gene: NA; CDR3aa: CSSSSAGGYNEQFF; CDR3nt: TGTTCCAGCAGCTCCGCAGGAGGTTACAATGAGCAGTTCTTC
len: 14; j_gene: TRBJ2-5; abundance: NA; v_gene: TRBV11-2; d_gene: TRBD2; CDR3aa: CASSLGLAGETQYF; CDR3nt: TGTGCCAGCAGCTTAGGACTAGCGGGAGAGACCCAGTACTTC
len: 15; j_gene: TRBJ1-5; abundance: few; v_gene: TRBV2; d_gene: TRBD1; CDR3aa: CASSAIQGGNQPQHF; CDR3nt: TGTGCCAGCAGCGCAATCCAGGGGGGCAATCAGCCCCAGCATTTT
len: 14; j_gene: TRBJ1-1; abundance: NA; v_gene: TRBV6-5; d_gene: TRBD1; CDR3aa: CASSYSWGQGEAFF; CDR3nt: TGTGCCAGCAGTTACTCGTGGGGACAGGGAGAAGCTTTCTTT
len: 16; j_gene: TRBJ2-2; abundance: NA; v_gene: TRBV11-3; d_gene: NA; CDR3aa: CASNLHLQGGVGELFF; CDR3nt: TGTGCCAGCAACCTACATCTACAGGGGGGGGTCGGGGAGCTGTTTTTT
len: 15; j_gene: TRBJ2-2; abundance: NA; v_gene: TRBV11-2; d_gene: TRBD2; CDR3aa: CASSLELAGGGELFF; CDR3nt: TGTGCCAGCAGCTTAGAACTAGCGGGGGGCGGGGAGCTGTTTTTT
len: 19; j_gene: TRBJ1-2; abundance: NA; v_gene: TRBV7-2; d_gene: TRBD1; CDR3aa: CASSYTYKGGTGAGHGYTF; CDR3nt: TGTGCCAGCAGTTACACCTATAAAGGCGGGACAGGGGCGGGGCATGGCTACACCTTC
len: 21; j_gene: TRBJ2-1; abundance: NA; v_gene: TRBV27; d_gene: TRBD1; CDR3aa: CASRPRMGQGAEGGRRNEQFF; CDR3nt: TGTGCCAGCAGACCTCGAATGGGACAGGGTGCGGAGGGGGGTAGGCGGAATGAGCAGTTCTTC
len: 16; j_gene: TRBJ1-3; abundance: NA; v_gene: TRBV28; d_gene: NA; CDR3aa: CASSLWEAAPGNTIYF; CDR3nt: TGTGCCAGCAGTTTATGGGAGGCGGCTCCGGGAAACACCATATATTTT
len: 13; j_gene: TRBJ1-1; abundance: NA; v_gene: TRBV6-1; d_gene: TRBD1; CDR3aa: CASIVTGGTEAFF; CDR3nt: TGTGCCAGCATCGTAACAGGGGGTACTGAAGCTTTCTTT
len: 14; j_gene: TRBJ2-5; abundance: NA; v_gene: TRBV6-1; d_gene: TRBD2; CDR3aa: CASSELGTRETQYF; CDR3nt: TGTGCCAGCAGTGAACTCGGGACTAGGGAGACCCAGTACTTC
len: 15; j_gene: TRBJ2-5; abundance: NA; v_gene: TRBV15; d_gene: NA; CDR3aa: CATSRAGRDQETQYF; CDR3nt: TGTGCCACCAGCAGAGCCGGCCGGGACCAAGAGACCCAGTACTTC
len: 16; j_gene: TRBJ1-3; abundance: NA; v_gene: TRBV28; d_gene: TRBD1; CDR3aa: CASSLWTGGGGNTIYF; CDR3nt: TGTGCCAGCAGTTTATGGACAGGGGGCGGTGGAAACACCATATATTTT
len: 15; j_gene: TRBJ2-1; abundance: NA; v_gene: TRBV4-1; d_gene: TRBD2; CDR3aa: CASSQDSGTNNEQFF; CDR3nt: TGCGCCAGCAGCCAAGATAGCGGGACCAACAATGAGCAGTTCTTC
len: 12; j_gene: TRBJ2-7; abundance: NA; v_gene: TRBV5-4; d_gene: NA; CDR3aa: CASSFGGFEQYF; CDR3nt: TGTGCCAGCAGCTTTGGAGGGTTCGAGCAGTACTTC
len: 15; j_gene: TRBJ1-1; abundance: NA; v_gene: TRBV6-6; d_gene: NA; CDR3aa: CASSYPDTGNTEAFF; CDR3nt: TGTGCCAGCAGTTACCCGGACACAGGTAACACTGAAGCTTTCTTT
len: 14; j_gene: TRBJ2-1; abundance: NA; v_gene: TRBV4-3; d_gene: TRBD2; CDR3aa: CASSPTSGDDEQFF; CDR3nt: TGCGCCAGCAGCCCGACTAGCGGGGACGATGAGCAGTTCTTC
len: 15; j_gene: TRBJ2-1; abundance: once; v_gene: TRBV10-3; d_gene: NA; CDR3aa: CAISEPHGSYNEQFF; CDR3nt: TGTGCCATCAGCGAACCCCACGGCTCCTACAATGAGCAGTTCTTC
len: 14; j_gene: TRBJ1-1; abundance: NA; v_gene: TRBV28; d_gene: NA; CDR3aa: CASTYRDMNTEAFF; CDR3nt: TGTGCCAGCACCTACAGGGACATGAACACTGAAGCTTTCTTT
len: 14; j_gene: TRBJ1-6; abundance: NA; v_gene: TRBV2; d_gene: NA; CDR3aa: CASSVETYNSPLHF; CDR3nt: TGTGCCAGCAGTGTGGAGACCTATAATTCACCCCTCCACTTT
len: 15; j_gene: TRBJ2-7; abundance: few; v_gene: TRBV4-3; d_gene: NA; CDR3aa: CASSQENGHFYEQYF; CDR3nt: TGCGCCAGCAGCCAAGAAAACGGACACTTCTACGAGCAGTACTTC
len: 16; j_gene: TRBJ2-2; abundance: NA; v_gene: TRBV4-3; d_gene: TRBD2; CDR3aa: CASSHQAGGDTGELFF; CDR3nt: TGCGCCAGCAGCCATCAAGCGGGAGGCGACACCGGGGAGCTGTTTTTT
len: 17; j_gene: TRBJ2-1; abundance: NA; v_gene: TRBV7-6; d_gene: TRBD2; CDR3aa: CASSPGLAQSSYNEQFF; CDR3nt: TGTGCCAGCAGCCCTGGACTAGCGCAGAGCTCCTACAATGAGCAGTTCTTC
len: 16; j_gene: TRBJ2-7; abundance: NA; v_gene: TRBV5-6; d_gene: NA; CDR3aa: CASSSPPKRGPYEQYF; CDR3nt: TGTGCCAGCAGCTCCCCGCCCAAACGAGGGCCCTACGAGCAGTACTTC
len: 14; j_gene: TRBJ2-3; abundance: NA; v_gene: TRBV11-2; d_gene: TRBD2; CDR3aa: CASSFSGGTDTQYF; CDR3nt: TGTGCCAGCAGCTTTAGCGGGGGGACAGATACGCAGTATTTT
len: 18; j_gene: TRBJ1-3; abundance: NA; v_gene: TRBV11-2; d_gene: TRBD1; CDR3aa: CASTLRTGFPSSGNTIYF; CDR3nt: TGTGCCAGCACCTTGCGGACAGGGTTCCCTAGCTCTGGAAACACCATATATTTT
len: 12; j_gene: TRBJ1-1; abundance: few; v_gene: TRBV2; d_gene: NA; CDR3aa: CASISRETEAFF; CDR3nt: TGTGCCAGCATCTCCCGGGAAACTGAAGCTTTCTTT
len: 17; j_gene: TRBJ1-1; abundance: few; v_gene: TRBV4-3; d_gene: NA; CDR3aa: CASSQEKQGYMNTEAFF; CDR3nt: TGCGCCAGCAGCCAAGAGAAGCAGGGCTACATGAACACTGAAGCTTTCTTT
len: 14; j_gene: TRBJ1-4; abundance: NA; v_gene: TRBV14; d_gene: NA; CDR3aa: CASSQGARLEKLFF; CDR3nt: TGTGCCAGCAGCCAAGGAGCGCGATTAGAAAAACTGTTTTTT
len: 13; j_gene: TRBJ1-2; abundance: NA; v_gene: TRBV27; d_gene: NA; CDR3aa: CASSLTGDYGYTF; CDR3nt: TGTGCCAGCAGTTTAACGGGTGACTATGGCTACACCTTC
len: 16; j_gene: TRBJ2-3; abundance: NA; v_gene: TRBV4-1; d_gene: NA; CDR3aa: CASSQEVRVLTDTQYF; CDR3nt: TGCGCCAGCAGCCAAGAAGTGAGGGTACTAACAGATACGCAGTATTTT
len: 15; j_gene: TRBJ2-1; abundance: NA; v_gene: TRBV28; d_gene: NA; CDR3aa: CASSWGEWVFNEQFF; CDR3nt: TGTGCCAGCAGTTGGGGGGAGTGGGTTTTCAATGAGCAGTTCTTC
len: 13; j_gene: TRBJ2-3; abundance: once; v_gene: TRBV29-1; d_gene: TRBD2; CDR3aa: CSARAREGDTQYF; CDR3nt: TGCAGCGCCAGAGCGCGGGAGGGTGATACGCAGTATTTT
len: 15; j_gene: TRBJ2-7; abundance: few; v_gene: TRBV15; d_gene: TRBD2; CDR3aa: CATSRDRAGGNEQYF; CDR3nt: TGTGCCACCAGCAGAGATCGGGCGGGAGGGAACGAGCAGTACTTC
len: 17; j_gene: TRBJ1-4; abundance: NA; v_gene: TRBV7-2; d_gene: TRBD1; CDR3aa: CASSLGGTGGQGEKLFF; CDR3nt: TGTGCCAGCAGCTTAGGAGGGACAGGGGGACAGGGTGAAAAACTGTTTTTT
len: 14; j_gene: TRBJ1-3; abundance: NA; v_gene: TRBV13; d_gene: TRBD1; CDR3aa: CASSSRGFGNTIYF; CDR3nt: TGTGCCAGCAGCAGCAGGGGGTTCGGAAACACCATATATTTT
len: 16; j_gene: TRBJ1-2; abundance: NA; v_gene: TRBV4-3; d_gene: TRBD1; CDR3aa: CASSQVGTGSNYGYTF; CDR3nt: TGCGCCAGCAGCCAAGTAGGGACAGGGAGCAACTATGGCTACACCTTC
len: 16; j_gene: TRBJ2-3; abundance: NA; v_gene: TRBV5-1; d_gene: TRBD2; CDR3aa: CASDRGPAGGTDTQYF; CDR3nt: TGCGCCAGCGATAGAGGGCCAGCGGGAGGCACAGATACGCAGTATTTT
len: 15; j_gene: TRBJ2-7; abundance: once; v_gene: TRBV7-2; d_gene: NA; CDR3aa: CASSLAPGSSYEQYF; CDR3nt: TGTGCCAGCAGCTTAGCCCCGGGGAGCTCCTACGAGCAGTACTTC
len: 14; j_gene: TRBJ2-7; abundance: NA; v_gene: TRBV15; d_gene: TRBD1; CDR3aa: CATSRGADRHEQYF; CDR3nt: TGTGCCACCAGCAGAGGTGCGGACAGGCACGAGCAGTACTTC
len: 21; j_gene: TRBJ2-1; abundance: NA; v_gene: TRBV19; d_gene: TRBD2; CDR3aa: CASSIDRISGRSGRAYNEQFF; CDR3nt: TGTGCCAGTAGTATAGATCGAATTAGCGGGAGATCGGGGAGGGCCTACAATGAGCAGTTCTTC
len: 16; j_gene: TRBJ2-7; abundance: NA; v_gene: TRBV7-2; d_gene: TRBD2; CDR3aa: CASSPEGLAVHYEQYF; CDR3nt: TGTGCCAGCAGCCCGGAGGGGCTAGCGGTTCACTACGAGCAGTACTTC
len: 19; j_gene: TRBJ2-3; abundance: NA; v_gene: TRBV5-1; d_gene: NA; CDR3aa: CASSHAGHHSGQFTDTQYF; CDR3nt: TGCGCCAGCAGCCACGCAGGTCACCATAGTGGACAATTCACAGATACGCAGTATTTT
len: 16; j_gene: TRBJ2-1; abundance: NA; v_gene: TRBV5-4; d_gene: NA; CDR3aa: CASSPNKRSSYNEQFF; CDR3nt: TGTGCCAGCAGCCCTAACAAGCGGAGCTCCTACAATGAGCAGTTCTTC
len: 15; j_gene: TRBJ1-3; abundance: NA; v_gene: TRBV7-8; d_gene: TRBD1; CDR3aa: CASSRGQGAGNTIYF; CDR3nt: TGTGCCAGCAGCCGGGGACAGGGGGCTGGAAACACCATATATTTT
len: 15; j_gene: TRBJ2-1; abundance: NA; v_gene: TRBV19; d_gene: TRBD2; CDR3aa: CASSYSGSSYNEQFF; CDR3nt: TGTGCCAGTAGTTACAGCGGGAGCTCCTACAATGAGCAGTTCTTC
len: 13; j_gene: TRBJ2-7; abundance: NA; v_gene: TRBV18; d_gene: NA; CDR3aa: CASSPPQAYEQYF; CDR3nt: TGTGCCAGCTCCCCACCCCAGGCCTACGAGCAGTACTTC
len: 15; j_gene: TRBJ2-1; abundance: NA; v_gene: TRBV28; d_gene: TRBD2; CDR3aa: CASSLGGAGGNEQFF; CDR3nt: TGTGCCAGCAGTTTAGGGGGGGCGGGAGGGAATGAGCAGTTCTTC
len: 15; j_gene: TRBJ2-5; abundance: NA; v_gene: TRBV27; d_gene: NA; CDR3aa: CASSFLGRNQETQYF; CDR3nt: TGTGCCAGCAGTTTTTTGGGCAGGAACCAAGAGACCCAGTACTTC
len: 14; j_gene: TRBJ2-7; abundance: NA; v_gene: TRBV28; d_gene: TRBD1; CDR3aa: CASSSGQMSYEQYF; CDR3nt: TGTGCCAGCAGTTCGGGACAGATGAGCTACGAGCAGTACTTC
len: 14; j_gene: TRBJ2-1; abundance: NA; v_gene: TRBV18; d_gene: NA; CDR3aa: CASSPQTGYNEQFF; CDR3nt: TGTGCCAGCTCACCACAGACAGGATACAATGAGCAGTTCTTC
len: 12; j_gene: TRBJ2-3; abundance: NA; v_gene: TRBV6-4; d_gene: NA; CDR3aa: CASSDFGDTQYF; CDR3nt: TGTGCCAGCAGTGACTTCGGGGATACGCAGTATTTT
len: 11; j_gene: TRBJ1-2; abundance: NA; v_gene: TRBV2; d_gene: NA; CDR3aa: CAGARGYGYTF; CDR3nt: TGTGCCGGAGCCAGGGGTTATGGCTACACCTTC
len: 15; j_gene: TRBJ1-3; abundance: NA; v_gene: TRBV5-6; d_gene: NA; CDR3aa: CASNPTVGSGNTIYF; CDR3nt: TGTGCCAGCAACCCTACAGTAGGTTCTGGAAACACCATATATTTT
len: 13; j_gene: TRBJ1-1; abundance: NA; v_gene: TRBV18; d_gene: TRBD1; CDR3aa: CASSSTGTTEAFF; CDR3nt: TGTGCCAGCTCATCGACAGGGACCACTGAAGCTTTCTTT
len: 13; j_gene: TRBJ2-2; abundance: NA; v_gene: TRBV5-1; d_gene: NA; CDR3aa: CASSRGNTGELFF; CDR3nt: TGCGCCAGCAGCCGCGGGAACACCGGGGAGCTGTTTTTT
len: 15; j_gene: TRBJ2-5; abundance: NA; v_gene: TRBV6-5; d_gene: NA; CDR3aa: CASSGTGQPQETQYF; CDR3nt: TGTGCCAGCAGCGGAACAGGCCAACCCCAAGAGACCCAGTACTTC